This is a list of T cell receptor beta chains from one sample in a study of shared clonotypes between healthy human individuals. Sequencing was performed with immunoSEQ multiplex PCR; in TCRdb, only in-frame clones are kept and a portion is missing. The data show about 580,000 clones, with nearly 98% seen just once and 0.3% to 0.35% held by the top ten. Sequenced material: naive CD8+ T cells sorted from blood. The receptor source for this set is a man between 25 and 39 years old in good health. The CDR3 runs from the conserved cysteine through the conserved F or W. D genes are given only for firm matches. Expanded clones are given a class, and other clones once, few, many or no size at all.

cdr3_aa: CASSFAGTKPQHF
cdr3_nt: TGTGCCAGCAGTTTCGCGGGAACTAAACCCCAGCATTTT
j_call: TRBJ1-5
v_call: TRBV27
d_call: -
clone_size: -

cdr3_aa: CSAGTVGYNEQFF
cdr3_nt: TGCAGCGCCGGGACAGTGGGGTACAATGAGCAGTTCTTC
j_call: TRBJ2-1
v_call: TRBV29-1
d_call: TRBD1
clone_size: -

cdr3_aa: CASSLDRVSYNEQFF
cdr3_nt: TGTGCCAGCAGCTTAGACCGGGTCAGCTACAATGAGCAGTTCTTC
j_call: TRBJ2-1
v_call: TRBV7-8
d_call: -
clone_size: -

cdr3_aa: CASSLGYTGELFF
cdr3_nt: TGCGCCAGCAGCTTGGGCTACACCGGGGAGCTGTTTTTT
j_call: TRBJ2-2
v_call: TRBV5-1
d_call: -
clone_size: -

cdr3_aa: CASSSLSGRFMDTQYF
cdr3_nt: TGTGCCAGCAGCTCCCTTAGCGGGAGATTTATGGATACGCAGTATTTT
j_call: TRBJ2-3
v_call: TRBV7-2
d_call: TRBD2
clone_size: -

cdr3_aa: CASSSYELAGGPDTQYF
cdr3_nt: TGTGCCAGCAGCTCATACGAGCTAGCGGGGGGCCCAGATACGCAGTATTTT
j_call: TRBJ2-3
v_call: TRBV7-8
d_call: TRBD2
clone_size: -

cdr3_aa: CASSLFQGVTDTQYF
cdr3_nt: TGCGCCAGCAGCTTGTTCCAGGGAGTCACAGATACGCAGTATTTT
j_call: TRBJ2-3
v_call: TRBV5-1
d_call: -
clone_size: -

cdr3_aa: CAWSRIRRSYEQYF
cdr3_nt: TGTGCCTGGTCGCGTATTAGGCGCTCCTACGAGCAGTACTTC
j_call: TRBJ2-7
v_call: TRBV30
d_call: -
clone_size: -

cdr3_aa: CASSRDRARNQPQHF
cdr3_nt: TGTGCCAGCAGCCGGGACAGGGCAAGGAATCAGCCCCAGCATTTT
j_call: TRBJ1-5
v_call: TRBV28
d_call: TRBD1
clone_size: once

cdr3_aa: CASSPGLAYEQYF
cdr3_nt: TGTGCCAGCAGCCCAGGACTAGCCTACGAGCAGTACTTC
j_call: TRBJ2-7
v_call: TRBV4-2
d_call: TRBD2
clone_size: once

cdr3_aa: CASSPAGMVGTGELFF
cdr3_nt: TGTGCCAGTTCTCCGGCGGGGATGGTTGGGACCGGGGAGCTGTTTTTT
j_call: TRBJ2-2
v_call: TRBV19
d_call: -
clone_size: -

cdr3_aa: CATGTPNEKLFF
cdr3_nt: TGTGCCACCGGGACGCCGAATGAAAAACTGTTTTTT
j_call: TRBJ1-4
v_call: TRBV7-9
d_call: -
clone_size: -

cdr3_aa: CASSLERSGGHYGYTF
cdr3_nt: TGTGCCAGCAGTTTGGAGCGTTCAGGGGGTCACTATGGCTACACCTTC
j_call: TRBJ1-2
v_call: TRBV28
d_call: TRBD1
clone_size: -

cdr3_aa: CASSPDLIYEQYF
cdr3_nt: TGTGCCAGCAGCCCCGACTTGATCTACGAGCAGTACTTC
j_call: TRBJ2-7
v_call: TRBV7-9
d_call: -
clone_size: -

cdr3_aa: CASSGTLYEQYF
cdr3_nt: TGTGCCAGCAGTGGGACTCTCTACGAGCAGTACTTC
j_call: TRBJ2-7
v_call: TRBV28
d_call: -
clone_size: -

cdr3_aa: CASNGNRRTDTQYF
cdr3_nt: TGTGCCAGCAACGGGAACAGGCGCACAGATACGCAGTATTTT
j_call: TRBJ2-3
v_call: TRBV7-9
d_call: -
clone_size: -

cdr3_aa: CASSPRNQPQHF
cdr3_nt: TGTGCCAGCAGCCCCCGGAATCAGCCCCAGCATTTT
j_call: TRBJ1-5
v_call: TRBV7-2
d_call: -
clone_size: -

cdr3_aa: CASSLGPLTNEQFF
cdr3_nt: TGTGCCAGCAGCTTAGGACCTCTGACCAATGAGCAGTTCTTC
j_call: TRBJ2-1
v_call: TRBV11-3
d_call: -
clone_size: few

cdr3_aa: CAISESLGIRGYTF
cdr3_nt: TGTGCCATCAGTGAGTCTCTAGGCATTCGTGGCTACACCTTC
j_call: TRBJ1-2
v_call: TRBV10-3
d_call: -
clone_size: -

cdr3_aa: CAISEDRVTEAFF
cdr3_nt: TGTGCCATCAGTGAGGACAGGGTCACTGAAGCTTTCTTT
j_call: TRBJ1-1
v_call: TRBV10-3
d_call: TRBD1
clone_size: few

cdr3_aa: CASSLTSPFNEKLFF
cdr3_nt: TGTGCCAGCAGCTTAACTTCCCCGTTTAATGAAAAACTGTTTTTT
j_call: TRBJ1-4
v_call: TRBV7-2
d_call: -
clone_size: -

cdr3_aa: CASSYELGGEKLFF
cdr3_nt: TGTGCCAGCAGCTACGAGTTGGGGGGTGAAAAACTGTTTTTT
j_call: TRBJ1-4
v_call: TRBV6-5
d_call: -
clone_size: -

cdr3_aa: CASSLGGLAGEQYF
cdr3_nt: TGTGCCAGCAGCTTAGGAGGACTAGCTGGCGAGCAGTACTTC
j_call: TRBJ2-7
v_call: TRBV7-9
d_call: TRBD2
clone_size: -

cdr3_aa: CASRQTGSSYEQYF
cdr3_nt: TGTGCCAGCAGACAAACTGGGTCCTCCTACGAGCAGTACTTC
j_call: TRBJ2-7
v_call: TRBV28
d_call: -
clone_size: -

cdr3_aa: CASSGGQGLGYTF
cdr3_nt: TGTGCCAGCAGCGGAGGACAGGGTCTCGGCTACACCTTC
j_call: TRBJ1-2
v_call: TRBV9
d_call: TRBD1
clone_size: once

cdr3_aa: CASSLLSGSYEQYF
cdr3_nt: TGTGCCAGCAGCCTCCTTAGCGGGAGCTACGAGCAGTACTTC
j_call: TRBJ2-7
v_call: TRBV6-5
d_call: TRBD2
clone_size: -

cdr3_aa: CASSADNTEAFF
cdr3_nt: TGTGCCAGTAGTGCAGACAACACTGAAGCTTTCTTT
j_call: TRBJ1-1
v_call: TRBV19
d_call: -
clone_size: -

cdr3_aa: CASSLTSGRVTGELFF
cdr3_nt: TGTGCCAGCAGCCTGACTAGCGGGAGGGTCACCGGGGAGCTGTTTTTT
j_call: TRBJ2-2
v_call: TRBV7-8
d_call: TRBD2
clone_size: -

cdr3_aa: CASGLRITTDTQYF
cdr3_nt: TGTGCCAGCGGACTACGGATTACGACAGATACGCAGTATTTT
j_call: TRBJ2-3
v_call: TRBV5-4
d_call: -
clone_size: -

cdr3_aa: CAWQGWSYNEQFF
cdr3_nt: TGTGCCTGGCAGGGGTGGTCCTACAATGAGCAGTTCTTC
j_call: TRBJ2-1
v_call: TRBV30
d_call: -
clone_size: -

cdr3_aa: CASSLVAEAYEQYF
cdr3_nt: TGTGCCAGCAGTTTAGTCGCGGAAGCCTACGAGCAGTACTTC
j_call: TRBJ2-7
v_call: TRBV27
d_call: -
clone_size: -

cdr3_aa: CAGWPRRSETQYF
cdr3_nt: TGTGCCGGATGGCCAAGGCGGTCAGAGACCCAGTACTTC
j_call: TRBJ2-5
v_call: TRBV2
d_call: -
clone_size: -

cdr3_aa: CASSFHNYEQYF
cdr3_nt: TGTGCCAGCAGTTTCCATAACTACGAGCAGTACTTC
j_call: TRBJ2-7
v_call: TRBV28
d_call: -
clone_size: -

cdr3_aa: CSVETGTHSYEQYF
cdr3_nt: TGCAGCGTTGAAACAGGGACCCACTCCTACGAGCAGTACTTC
j_call: TRBJ2-7
v_call: TRBV29-1
d_call: -
clone_size: -

cdr3_aa: CASSPTANTGELFF
cdr3_nt: TGTGCCAGCAGCCCGACAGCGAACACCGGGGAGCTGTTTTTT
j_call: TRBJ2-2
v_call: TRBV5-4
d_call: -
clone_size: -

cdr3_aa: CASSPGTTHEQFF
cdr3_nt: TGTGCCAGCAGCCCGGGGACGACCCATGAGCAGTTCTTC
j_call: TRBJ2-1
v_call: TRBV9
d_call: -
clone_size: -

cdr3_aa: CASSWARDGDYEQYF
cdr3_nt: TGTGCCAGCAGTTGGGCCCGGGACGGTGACTACGAGCAGTACTTC
j_call: TRBJ2-7
v_call: TRBV27
d_call: -
clone_size: -